These 20 T cell receptor beta chains share one sample of origin, sequenced in a study of shared clonotypes between healthy human individuals. It was CD45RO-negative cells, positively selected for CCR7, that made up naive CD8 cells, with terminally differentiated effector memory CD45RA+ cells excluded. Profiling relied on immunoSEQ multiplex PCR, and the TCRdb table lists in-frame clones only, not all of them. The data contain roughly 570,000 clones, 95% to 98% of them seen just once; the ten biggest clones take up 0.3%. What was sequenced was naive CD8+ T cells sorted from blood. Receptors were obtained from a man younger than 40 in good health.

This clone occurred once. J is TRBJ2-7 and V is TRBV5-6; no reliable D call. V shed 3 bases and J shed 4 bases, with 8 bases lying between them. The germline V gene encodes CDR1 SGHDT and CDR2 YYEEEE. CDR3 length: 12 amino acids. CDR3 protein: CASSSRSYEQYF. DNA of the CDR3: TGTGCCAGCAGCTCGAGGAGTTACGAGCAGTACTTC.

The chain recombines TRBV9 with TRBJ1-4; 7 nucleotides line up with TRBD1. CDR3 length: 16 amino acids. With 3 bases clipped from V and 0 bases from J, the junction kept 5 bases outside the gene matches. The germline V gene encodes CDR1 SGDLS and CDR2 YYNGEE. CDR3 in DNA: TGTGCCAGCAGCGCCGGGACAGCTTCAACTAATGAAAAACTGTTTTTT. Translation gives CASSAGTASTNEKLFF. The variable domain in full, with the rest retrieved from reference TRBV9 and TRBJ1-4, is DSGVTQTPKHLITATGQRVTLRCSPRSGDLSVYWYQQSLDQGLQFLIQYYNGEERAKGNILERFSAQQFPDLHSELNLSSLELGDSALYFCASSAGTASTNEKLFFGSGTQLSVL.

This chain connects TRBV29-1 to TRBJ2-2; D call uncertain. Germline V gene data show CDR1 as SQVTM and CDR2 as ANQGSEA. The CDR3 has 13 amino acids. V lost 2 bases and J 9 bases, leaving 13 bases between the germline ends. CDR3 in DNA: TGCAGCGTTGAATTGGTGGGATTCCGGGAGCTGTTTTTT. Protein product: CSVELVGFRELFF.

This clone was picked up one time. The genes are TRBV9 and TRBJ2-1; TRBD1 agrees at 10 bases. Germline CDR1 SGDLS, CDR2 YYNGEE. V lost 0 bases to trimming and J lost 4 bases; unmatched junction nucleotides: 19. The CDR3 totals 21 residues. For the CDR3, the DNA is TGTGCCAGCAGCGTAGGATCTGACCCGTCCCGGGACAGGGGAAAATACAATGAGCAGTTCTTC. Protein sequence: CASSVGSDPSRDRGKYNEQFF.

J is TRBJ1-2 and V is TRBV4-3, with 8 bases aligning to TRBD1. CDR1 is LGHNA and CDR2 is YSLEER in the germline V gene. Trimming removed 4 bases from V and 6 bases from J; junction bases left unmatched: 16. The CDR3 sequence is 17 residues long. The DNA of the CDR3 is TGCGCCAGCAGCCCACGAATTGGACAGGGATTAATTGATGGCTACACCTTC. Its protein product is CASSPRIGQGLIDGYTF.

V gene TRBV7-9 combines with J gene TRBJ1-1; TRBD1 agrees at 9 bases. The germline CDR1 and CDR2 sequences are SEHNR and FQNEAQ (reference sequence). The CDR3 covers 15 residues. After removal of 1 base from V and 10 bases from J, the junction contained 10 bases not matched to a gene. The CDR3 DNA reads TGTGCCAGCAGCTTAGTGGGACAGGGAGAGCTCGGAGCTTTCTTT. Translation gives CASSLVGQGELGAFF.

The chain combines TRBV9 with TRBJ2-7; TRBD1 is a possible D gene (6 bases). Trimming took off 4 bases at V and 2 bases at J, with 16 bases between the two ends. The germline V gene has CDR1 SGDLS and CDR2 YYNGEE. The CDR3 has 15 residues. The CDR3 DNA is TGTGCCAGCAGCCCTGGGGCAGGGGTAACCTACGAGCAGTACTTC. Amino acids: CASSPGAGVTYEQYF.

The rearrangement links TRBV9 to TRBJ2-7; perhaps TRBD2 as D (6 bases). Germline V gene lookup returns CDR1 SGDLS and CDR2 YYNGEE. Trimming removed 2 bases at V and 1 base at J, with 7 bases between. CDR3 size: 13 residues. In DNA form, the CDR3 reads TGTGCCAGCAGCGTGCGGGGTTCCTACGAGCAGTACTTC. It specifies CASSVRGSYEQYF.

V gene TRBV6-6 combines with J gene TRBJ1-4, with D possibly TRBD1 on 6 matching bases. CDR1 and CDR2 (germline): MNHNY, SVGAGI (reference sequence). The CDR3 runs 13 residues. Trimming took off 7 bases at V and 4 bases at J, with 10 bases between the two ends. The CDR3, as DNA: TGTGCCAGCAACAGGGTCGTTAATGAAAAACTGTTTTTT. Translated: CASNRVVNEKLFF.

The V and J genes are TRBV25-1 and TRBJ2-4, with 7 nucleotides matching TRBD1. CDR3 length: 13 residues. Germline assignment: CDR1 MGHDK and CDR2 SYGVNS. V lost 2 bases to trimming and J lost 12 bases; unmatched junction nucleotides: 7. In DNA form, the CDR3 reads TGTGCCAGCAGTGAAGGGAACAGGGGAACTCAGTACTTC. The encoded protein is CASSEGNRGTQYF.

V and J are TRBV11-2 and TRBJ2-7; the D call may be TRBD1 or TRBD2 (5 bases each). Germline loops: CDR1 SGHAT, CDR2 FQNNGV. Trimming shortened V by 3 bases and J by 0 bases, and 12 bases separated the two germline ends. The CDR3 runs 15 residues. In DNA form, the CDR3 reads TGTGCCAGCAGCTTCCCGGGACGGAGCTCCTACGAGCAGTACTTC. It encodes CASSFPGRSSYEQYF.

The CDR3 DNA follows: TGTGCCAGCGGAATCGACCCGGGGGGAGACTACGAGCAGTACTTC. Translation: CASGIDPGGDYEQYF. The rearrangement links TRBV27 to TRBJ2-7; 7 positions match TRBD2. The CDR3 totals 15 residues. V gave up 8 bases and J gave up 3 bases; unmatched junction bases: 13. The germline gives CDR1 MNHEY, CDR2 SMNVEV (reference sequence).

This sequence joins TRBV7-9 and TRBJ1-4; tentative D call: TRBD1 (6 bases). CDR1 and CDR2 from the germline V gene are SEHNR and FQNEAQ (reference sequence). Between the trimmed V and J ends, which lost 5 bases and 7 bases, there was a span of 17 bases. This CDR3 has 15 residues. CDR3 amino acids: CASSPIGGSGEKLFF. Here the CDR3 DNA reads TGTGCCAGCAGCCCTATCGGGGGCTCGGGTGAAAAACTGTTTTTT.

This clone was found once. The CDR3 coding sequence is TGTGCCAGCAGCTTGGGGGGGACAGGATCTGGGGCCAACGTCCTGACTTTC. Protein sequence: CASSLGGTGSGANVLTF. The chain combines TRBV5-4 with TRBJ2-6; the match to TRBD1 covers 8 bases. J gave up 1 base and V 0 bases, and 3 bases lay outside the gene matches. CDR1 and CDR2 (germline): SGHNT, YYREEE (reference sequence). The CDR3 is made up of 17 amino acids.

This clone was observed a single time. V usage is TRBV25-1 and J usage is TRBJ1-1; D remains ambiguous. The CDR3 spans 11 residues. Germline CDR1 and CDR2: MGHDK and SYGVNS. V was pared by 7 bases and J by 5 bases, with 8 bases between. CDR3 in amino acids: CASTMGTEAFF. Written as DNA, the CDR3 is TGTGCCAGCACTATGGGTACTGAAGCTTTCTTT.

This chain joins TRBV29-1 and TRBJ2-3, with a possible D match to TRBD1 (6 bases). The germline CDR1 and CDR2 sequences are SQVTM and ANQGSEA. The CDR3 is made up of 15 amino acids. CDR3 bases: TGCGCCAGCGTGTCAAGGAACAGGGTACACGATACGCAGTATTTT. This sequence encodes CASVSRNRVHDTQYF.

This chain links TRBV7-8 with TRBJ1-1, with 7 nucleotides matching TRBD1. V dropped 4 bases and J dropped 6; count of bases not matched to a gene: 11. In germline, CDR1 is SGHVS, CDR2 FQNEAQ. The CDR3 has 15 residues. The CDR3: CASSSLRGVDSEAFF. The CDR3, as DNA: TGTGCCAGCAGCTCTCTCAGGGGGGTGGATTCTGAAGCTTTCTTT.

This chain joins TRBV7-3 and TRBJ1-2; TRBD1 might be the D (5 bases). V lost 0 bases and J lost 6, with 11 bases in between. In germline, CDR1 is SGHTA, CDR2 FQGTGA. This CDR3 has 14 amino acids. CDR3 nucleotide sequence: TGTGCCAGCAGCTTAACCGTAGGACATCATGGCTACACCTTC. This sequence encodes CASSLTVGHHGYTF.

This rearrangement joins TRBV11-2 to TRBJ1-2, with TRBD1 identical over 7 bases. The ends lost 4 bases at V and 3 bases at J; junction bases unmatched: 17. The CDR3 totals 18 residues. The germline V gene has CDR1 SGHAT and CDR2 FQNNGV. This CDR3 is CASSSLRDSGLSYYGYTF. In DNA, the CDR3 is TGTGCCAGCAGCTCCCTCCGGGACAGTGGATTGTCATACTATGGCTACACCTTC.

The chain employs TRBV6-1 and TRBJ1-5, with no clear D. V shed 8 bases and J shed 3 bases, with 14 bases lying between them. The CDR3 spans 14 residues. Germline CDR1 MNHNS, CDR2 SASEGT. The CDR3 DNA follows: TGTGCCAGCGGGATATTAAGCGCCAATCAGCCCCAGCATTTT. Protein sequence: CASGILSANQPQHF.